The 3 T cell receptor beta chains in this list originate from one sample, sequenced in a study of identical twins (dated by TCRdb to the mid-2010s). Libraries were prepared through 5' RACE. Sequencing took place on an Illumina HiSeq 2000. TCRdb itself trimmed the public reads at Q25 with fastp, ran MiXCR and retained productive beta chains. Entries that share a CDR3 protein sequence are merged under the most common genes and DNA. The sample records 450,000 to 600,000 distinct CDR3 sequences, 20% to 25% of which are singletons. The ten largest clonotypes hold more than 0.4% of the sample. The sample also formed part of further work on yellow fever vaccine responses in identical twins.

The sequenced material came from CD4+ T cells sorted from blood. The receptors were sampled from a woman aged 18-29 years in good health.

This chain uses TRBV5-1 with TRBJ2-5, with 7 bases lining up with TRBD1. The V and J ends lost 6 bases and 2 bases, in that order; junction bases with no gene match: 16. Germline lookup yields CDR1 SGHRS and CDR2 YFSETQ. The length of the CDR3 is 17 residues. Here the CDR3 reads CASTWTLRRDSQETQYF. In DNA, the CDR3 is TGCGCCAGCACCTGGACTTTGCGACGGGACAGTCAAGAGACCCAGTACTTC. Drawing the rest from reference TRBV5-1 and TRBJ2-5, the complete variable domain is KAGVTQTPRYLIKTRGQQVTLSCSPISGHRSVSWYQQTPGQGLQFLFEYFSETQRNKGNFPGRFSGRQFSNSRSEMNVSTLELGDSALYLCASTWTLRRDSQETQYFGPGTRLLVL.

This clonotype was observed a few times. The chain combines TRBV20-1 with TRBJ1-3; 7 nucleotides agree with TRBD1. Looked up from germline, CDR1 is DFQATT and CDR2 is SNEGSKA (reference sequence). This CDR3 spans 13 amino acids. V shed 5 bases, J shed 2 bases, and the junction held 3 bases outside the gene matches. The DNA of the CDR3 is TGCAGTGCTGAGGGGGCGGCTGGAAACACCATATATTTT. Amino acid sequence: CSAEGAAGNTIYF.

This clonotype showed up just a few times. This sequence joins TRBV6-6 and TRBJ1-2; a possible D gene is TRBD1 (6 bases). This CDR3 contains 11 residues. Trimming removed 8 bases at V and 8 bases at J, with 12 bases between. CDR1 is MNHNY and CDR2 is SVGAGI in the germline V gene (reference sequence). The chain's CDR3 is CASEQGGGYTF. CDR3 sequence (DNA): TGTGCCAGCGAACAGGGTGGAGGCTACACCTTC.